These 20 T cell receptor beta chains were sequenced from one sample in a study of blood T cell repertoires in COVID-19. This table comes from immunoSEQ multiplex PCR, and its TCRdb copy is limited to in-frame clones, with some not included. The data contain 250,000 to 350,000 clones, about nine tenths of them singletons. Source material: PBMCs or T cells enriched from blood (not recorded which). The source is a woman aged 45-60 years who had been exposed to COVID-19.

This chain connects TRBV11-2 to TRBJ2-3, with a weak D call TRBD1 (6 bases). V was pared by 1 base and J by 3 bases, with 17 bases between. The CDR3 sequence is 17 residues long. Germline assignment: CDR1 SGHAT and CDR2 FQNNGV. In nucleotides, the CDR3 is TGTGCCAGCAGCTTAGTCGGTGGGACAAAGAATACAGATACGCAGTATTTT. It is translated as CASSLVGGTKNTDTQYF. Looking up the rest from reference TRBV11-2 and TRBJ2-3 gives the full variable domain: EAGVAQSPRYKIIEKRQSVAFWCNPISGHATLYWYQQILGQGPKLLIQFQNNGVVDDSQLPKDRFSAERLKGVDSTLKIQPAKLEDSAVYLCASSLVGGTKNTDTQYFGPGTRLTVL.

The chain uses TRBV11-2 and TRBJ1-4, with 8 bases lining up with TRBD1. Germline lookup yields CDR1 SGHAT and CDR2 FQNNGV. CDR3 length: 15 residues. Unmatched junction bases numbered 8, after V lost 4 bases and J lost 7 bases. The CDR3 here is CASSSGQGGSEKLFF. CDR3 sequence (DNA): TGTGCCAGCAGCTCTGGACAGGGCGGGAGTGAAAAACTGTTTTTT.

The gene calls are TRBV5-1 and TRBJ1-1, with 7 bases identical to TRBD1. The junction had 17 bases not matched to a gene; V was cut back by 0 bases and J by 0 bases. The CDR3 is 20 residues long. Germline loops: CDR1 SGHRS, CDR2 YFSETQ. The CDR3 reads CASSLVQGTQHVIMNTEAFF. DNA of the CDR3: TGCGCCAGCAGCTTGGTACAGGGGACACAACACGTCATCATGAACACTGAAGCTTTCTTT.

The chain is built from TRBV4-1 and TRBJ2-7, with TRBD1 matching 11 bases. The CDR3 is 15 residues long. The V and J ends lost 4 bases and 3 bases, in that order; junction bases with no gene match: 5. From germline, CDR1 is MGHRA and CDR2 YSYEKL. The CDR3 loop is CASSPPGTGGYEQYF. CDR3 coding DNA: TGCGCCAGCAGCCCACCTGGGACAGGGGGCTACGAGCAGTACTTC.

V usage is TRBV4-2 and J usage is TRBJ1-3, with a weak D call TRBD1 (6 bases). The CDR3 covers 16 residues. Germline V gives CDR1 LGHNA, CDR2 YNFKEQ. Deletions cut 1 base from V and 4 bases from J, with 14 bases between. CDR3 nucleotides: TGTGCCAGCAGCCAAGTGTCAGGGGCGCCAGGAAACACCATATATTTT. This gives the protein CASSQVSGAPGNTIYF.

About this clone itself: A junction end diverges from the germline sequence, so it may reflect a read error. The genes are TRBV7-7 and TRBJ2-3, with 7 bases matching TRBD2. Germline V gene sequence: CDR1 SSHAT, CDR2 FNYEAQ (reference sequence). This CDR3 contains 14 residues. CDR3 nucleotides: TGTGCTAGCAGCTTAAGTGGGACTATGGATACGCAGTATTTT. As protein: CASSLSGTMDTQYF.

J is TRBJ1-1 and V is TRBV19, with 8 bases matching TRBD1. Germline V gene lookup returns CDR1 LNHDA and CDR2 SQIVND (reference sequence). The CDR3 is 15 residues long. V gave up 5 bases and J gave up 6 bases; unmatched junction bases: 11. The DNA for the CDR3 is TGTGCCAGTAGTTCTCCTTGGACAGGGAGTCCTGAAGCTTTCTTT. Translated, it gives CASSSPWTGSPEAFF.

CDR3 bases: TGTGCCAGCAGCCGCACCCAGGGGTTTGATGGCTACACCTTC. Protein: CASSRTQGFDGYTF. The chain recombines TRBV28 with TRBJ1-2; tentatively, D is TRBD1 (6 bases). With 6 bases removed from V and 6 bases from J, the gap between germline ends came to 17 bases. The CDR3 is 14 residues long. The V gene's germline CDR1 is MDHEN and CDR2 SYDVKM.

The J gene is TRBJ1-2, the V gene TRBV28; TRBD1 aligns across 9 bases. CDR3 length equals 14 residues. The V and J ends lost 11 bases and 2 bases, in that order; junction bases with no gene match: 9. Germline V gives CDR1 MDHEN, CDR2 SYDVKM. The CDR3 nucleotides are TGTGCCGTGGACAGGGGAAAGCGAAACTATGGCTACACCTTC. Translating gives CAVDRGKRNYGYTF.

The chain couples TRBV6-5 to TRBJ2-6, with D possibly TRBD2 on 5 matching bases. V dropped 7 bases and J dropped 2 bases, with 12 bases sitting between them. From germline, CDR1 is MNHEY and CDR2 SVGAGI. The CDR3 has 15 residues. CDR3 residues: CASTEQAAGANVLTF. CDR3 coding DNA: TGTGCCAGCACCGAGCAAGCGGCTGGGGCCAACGTCCTGACTTTC.

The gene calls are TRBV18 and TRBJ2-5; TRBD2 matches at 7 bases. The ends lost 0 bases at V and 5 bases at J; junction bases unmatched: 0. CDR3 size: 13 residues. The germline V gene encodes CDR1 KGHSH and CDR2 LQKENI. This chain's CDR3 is CASSPPGGETQYF. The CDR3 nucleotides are TGTGCCAGCTCACCACCCGGGGGGGAGACCCAGTACTTC. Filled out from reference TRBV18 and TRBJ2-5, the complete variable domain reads NAGVMQNPRHLVRRRGQEARLRCSPMKGHSHVYWYRQLPEEGLKFMVYLQKENIIDESGMPKERFSAEFPKEGPSILRIQQVVRGDSAAYFCASSPPGGETQYFGPGTRLLVL.

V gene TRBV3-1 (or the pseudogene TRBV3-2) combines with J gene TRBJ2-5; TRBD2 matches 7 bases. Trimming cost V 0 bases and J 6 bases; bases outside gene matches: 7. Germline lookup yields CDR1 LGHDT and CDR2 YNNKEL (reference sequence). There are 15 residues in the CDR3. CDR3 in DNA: TGTGCCAGCAGCCAAGAAACGACTAGCACCAAGACCCAGTACTTC. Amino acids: CASSQETTSTKTQYF.

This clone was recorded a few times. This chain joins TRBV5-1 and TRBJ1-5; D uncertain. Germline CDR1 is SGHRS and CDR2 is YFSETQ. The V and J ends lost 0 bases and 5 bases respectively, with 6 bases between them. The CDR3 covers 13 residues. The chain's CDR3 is CASSLGHDQPQHF. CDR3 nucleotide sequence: TGCGCCAGCAGCTTGGGTCATGATCAGCCCCAGCATTTT.

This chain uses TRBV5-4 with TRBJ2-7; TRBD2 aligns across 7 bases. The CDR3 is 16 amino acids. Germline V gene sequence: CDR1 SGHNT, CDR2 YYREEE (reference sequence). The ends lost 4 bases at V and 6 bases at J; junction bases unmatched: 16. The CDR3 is CASSRTASGKPVEQYF. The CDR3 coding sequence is TGTGCCAGCAGCCGAACCGCTAGCGGTAAGCCTGTCGAGCAGTACTTC.

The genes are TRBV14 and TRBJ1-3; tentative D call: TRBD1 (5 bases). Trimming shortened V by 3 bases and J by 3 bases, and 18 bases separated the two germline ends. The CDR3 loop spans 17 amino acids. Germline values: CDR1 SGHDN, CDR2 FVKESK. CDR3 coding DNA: TGTGCCAGCAGCCACATACGCGGGACGGTATATGGAAACACCATATATTTT. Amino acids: CASSHIRGTVYGNTIYF.

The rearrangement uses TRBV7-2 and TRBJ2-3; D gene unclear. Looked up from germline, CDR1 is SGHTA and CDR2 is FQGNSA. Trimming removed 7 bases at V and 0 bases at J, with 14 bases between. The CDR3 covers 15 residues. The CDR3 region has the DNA TGTGCCAGCACCGACCGGAGAGCTAGCACAGATACGCAGTATTTT. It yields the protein CASTDRRASTDTQYF.

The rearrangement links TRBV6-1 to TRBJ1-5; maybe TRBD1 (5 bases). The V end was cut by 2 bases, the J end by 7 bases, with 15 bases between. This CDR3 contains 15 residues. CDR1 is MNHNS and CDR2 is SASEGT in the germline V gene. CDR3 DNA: TGTGCCAGCAGTGAATCCTGGGGGGGTAGGCAGCCCCAGCATTTT. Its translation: CASSESWGGRQPQHF.

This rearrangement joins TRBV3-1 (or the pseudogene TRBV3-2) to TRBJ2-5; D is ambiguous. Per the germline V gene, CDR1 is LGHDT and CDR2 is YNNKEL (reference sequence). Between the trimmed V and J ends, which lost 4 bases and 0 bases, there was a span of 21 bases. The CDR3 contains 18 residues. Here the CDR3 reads CASSLTYPTTGYQETQYF. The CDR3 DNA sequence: TGTGCCAGCAGCCTAACTTATCCCACGACTGGCTACCAAGAGACCCAGTACTTC.

CDR3 sequence (DNA): TGTGCCAGCAGCCACCCCGGGACAGGCACTAATGAAAAACTGTTTTTT. It is translated as CASSHPGTGTNEKLFF. The chain recombines TRBV3-1 (or the pseudogene TRBV3-2) with TRBJ1-4, with 8 bases identical to TRBD1. CDR1 is LGHDT, CDR2 YNNKEL, per germline (reference sequence). J lost 2 bases, V lost 3 bases, and 5 bases had no gene match. The CDR3 runs to 16 residues.

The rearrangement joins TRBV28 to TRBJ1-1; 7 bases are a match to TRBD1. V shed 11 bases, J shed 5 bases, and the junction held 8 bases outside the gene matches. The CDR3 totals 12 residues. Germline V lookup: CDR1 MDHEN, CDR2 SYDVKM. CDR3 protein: CAGKGGRTEAFF. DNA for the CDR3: TGTGCCGGAAAAGGGGGCCGTACTGAAGCTTTCTTT.